The rows below give T cell receptor beta chains drawn from one sample of a study of CD8 T cells in ankylosing spondylitis. TCRdb called the 5' RACE reads again in MiXCR, with one record for every CDR3 protein. The table records about 150,000 distinct CDR3 sequences, roughly a third of them present only once. Material: synovial fluid, either unsorted or a sorted T cell fraction (not recorded which). The receptor set was obtained from a male donor with ankylosing spondylitis. Each CDR3 is given with its conserved first and last residue. Fields, in order: D gene, J gene, clone size, V gene, CDR3 protein, CDR3 DNA. A D gene is named only where the DNA matches it firmly. Some rows mark clone size as missing; the rest say once, few, many or name a class of expanded clone.

TRBD1	TRBJ1-5	-	TRBV20-1	CSAQSYGQGEKPQHF	TGCAGTGCCCAGTCTTACGGACAGGGTGAGAAGCCCCAGCATTTT
TRBD1	TRBJ1-6	many	TRBV6-5	CASSYSGDRVGSPLHF	TGTGCCAGCAGTTACTCGGGGGACAGGGTTGGTTCACCCCTCCACTTT
TRBD2	TRBJ2-1	-	TRBV14	CASSQGVAGGNNEQFF	TGTGCCAGCAGCCAAGGGGTAGCGGGGGGCAACAATGAGCAGTTCTTC
-	TRBJ2-3	-	TRBV18	CASSRVDTQYF	TGTGCCAGCTCAAGAGTAGATACGCAGTATTTT
-	TRBJ2-3	few	TRBV18	CASSPARADTQYF	TGTGCCAGCTCACCAGCCAGGGCCGATACGCAGTATTTT
TRBD2	TRBJ2-1	many	TRBV4-1	CASSQEGRGVYNEQFF	TGCGCCAGCAGCCAAGAGGGGCGGGGGGTATACAATGAGCAGTTCTTC
TRBD1	TRBJ1-4	-	TRBV20-1	CSARQGGREKLFF	TGCAGTGCTCGACAGGGGGGGCGGGAAAAACTGTTTTTT
-	TRBJ2-7	few	TRBV18	CASSPQLAGGIYEQYF	TGTGCCAGCTCACCACAATTGGCAGGGGGGATCTACGAGCAGTACTTC
-	TRBJ2-7	-	TRBV4-1	CASSQDRGPGEQYF	TGCGCCAGCAGCCAAGACCGAGGGCCGGGGGAGCAGTACTTC
-	TRBJ2-7	-	TRBV9	CASSVAAGNEQYF	TGTGCCAGCAGCGTAGCAGCTGGTAACGAGCAGTACTTC
-	TRBJ2-5	-	TRBV7-3	CASSFSRGETQYF	TGTGCCAGCAGCTTTAGTAGGGGGGAGACCCAGTACTTC
-	TRBJ1-1	-	TRBV4-1	CASSQLSRADTEAFF	TGCGCCAGCAGCCAATTATCGAGGGCGGACACTGAAGCTTTCTTT
TRBD2	TRBJ2-1	-	TRBV10-3	CAISDPDPGLAVYNEQFF	TGTGCCATCAGTGACCCGGACCCGGGACTAGCGGTATACAATGAGCAGTTCTTC
-	TRBJ1-1	-	TRBV12-3/TRBV12-4	CASYWGRPAGNTEAFF	TGTGCCAGTTACTGGGGCAGGCCTGCTGGGAACACTGAAGCTTTCTTT
-	TRBJ2-5	-	TRBV2	CASRMMGLTKETQYF	TGTGCCAGCAGGATGATGGGACTGACAAAAGAGACCCAGTACTTC
TRBD1	TRBJ2-1	-	TRBV12-5	CASGFQGQANNEQFF	TGTGCTAGTGGTTTTCAGGGACAGGCTAACAATGAGCAGTTCTTC
TRBD2	TRBJ2-1	-	TRBV11-1	CASSSSLRETNEQFF	TGTGCCAGCAGCTCATCTCTGCGGGAGACGAATGAGCAGTTCTTC
-	TRBJ2-1	few	TRBV19	CASSTFASSYNEQFF	TGTGCCAGTAGTACCTTTGCCAGCTCCTACAATGAGCAGTTCTTC
TRBD2	TRBJ2-3	few	TRBV7-9	CASSLWPGGRDTQYF	TGTGCCAGCAGCTTATGGCCGGGGGGGCGAGATACGCAGTATTTT
TRBD2	TRBJ2-1	-	TRBV29-1	CSVVGGRDSYNEQFF	TGCAGCGTTGTAGGCGGGAGAGACTCCTACAATGAGCAGTTCTTC